The 31 T cell receptor beta chains reported below all come from one sample, sequenced in a study of cytomegalovirus exposure and HLA in healthy donors. TCRdb's table, derived via immunoSEQ multiplex PCR, lists solely in-frame clones and lacks some. This sample yields some 170,000 clones, of which approximately 86% are seen a single time; approximately 2.2% belongs to the top ten. Sequencing used PBMCs. The receptors come from a young woman in good health and CMV-seronegative.

The gene calls are TRBV2 and TRBJ1-2; D uncertain. From germline, CDR1 is SNHLY and CDR2 FYNNEI. There are 11 residues in the CDR3. V was shortened by 4 bases and J by 4 bases, with 4 bases between the two germline ends. DNA of the CDR3: TGTGCCAGCAGTGCCATCTATGGCTACACCTTC. Translation gives CASSAIYGYTF.

The chain has TRBV4-3 and TRBJ2-7, with 10 bases fitting TRBD1. This CDR3 comprises 15 residues. The V gene's germline CDR1 is LGHNA and CDR2 YSLEER. Trimming removed 3 bases from V and 6 bases from J; junction bases left unmatched: 8. The CDR3 reads CASSQARDRGSEQYF. The CDR3 bases are TGCGCCAGCAGCCAGGCTCGGGACAGGGGTTCCGAGCAGTACTTC.

This clone came up once. The J gene is TRBJ2-3, the V gene TRBV28; 14 nucleotides align to TRBD2. The J segment lost 3 bases and the V segment lost 3 bases, leaving 5 bases of the junction unmatched. Germline V gene data show CDR1 as MDHEN and CDR2 as SYDVKM. The CDR3 contains 17 residues. The CDR3 sequence: CASSFGTSGRGTDTQYF. CDR3 bases: TGTGCCAGCAGTTTCGGGACTAGCGGGAGAGGGACAGATACGCAGTATTTT.

The chain has TRBV29-1 and TRBJ2-7; 9 positions agree with TRBD1. Germline-derived CDR1 and CDR2 are SQVTM and ANQGSEA. The CDR3 is made up of 13 amino acids. V lost 7 bases to trimming and J lost 5 bases; unmatched junction nucleotides: 9. The chain's CDR3 is CSAGTGYFNEQYF. CDR3 nucleotides: TGCAGCGCGGGGACAGGGTACTTTAACGAGCAGTACTTC.

The V call is TRBV5-1, the J call TRBJ2-3; 9 bases fit TRBD1. Losses at the gene ends were 3 bases for V and 6 bases for J; bases not matched to a gene: 2. Germline CDR1 is SGHRS and CDR2 is YFSETQ. This CDR3 region has 13 residues. The CDR3 protein is CASSYDRGDTQYF. CDR3 DNA: TGCGCCAGCAGCTACGACAGGGGGGATACGCAGTATTTT.

This clone has only a few counts. The chain uses TRBV7-3 and TRBJ1-2; D is perhaps TRBD1 (6 bases). Trimming pared 1 base from V and 4 bases from J, leaving 13 bases between. Germline V lookup: CDR1 SGHTA, CDR2 FQGTGA. This CDR3 has 15 residues. The CDR3 is CASSLNRQGSYGYTF. For the CDR3, the DNA is TGTGCCAGCAGCTTAAATCGGCAGGGGAGCTATGGCTACACCTTC.

This rearrangement joins TRBV9 to TRBJ1-4, with 8 bases matching TRBD1. V was pared by 5 bases and J by 8 bases, with 8 bases of the junction left unmatched. The CDR3 covers 14 residues. Germline lookup yields CDR1 SGDLS and CDR2 YYNGEE. The CDR3 region is CASSWTGTGEKLFF. The CDR3, as DNA: TGTGCCAGCAGTTGGACAGGGACGGGAGAAAAACTGTTTTTT.

This chain uses TRBV5-1 with TRBJ1-2; 10 nucleotides align to TRBD1. Germline CDR1 reads SGHRS; CDR2 reads YFSETQ. V dropped 5 bases and J dropped 5; count of bases not matched to a gene: 12. The CDR3 loop spans 16 amino acids. The CDR3 coding sequence is TGCGCCAGCAGTTTCGATACTCCGGGACAGGGGTATGGCTACACCTTC. It specifies CASSFDTPGQGYGYTF.

This rearrangement joins TRBV2 to TRBJ1-1; possible D gene TRBD1, 6 bases. This CDR3 comprises 14 residues. Germline CDR1 is SNHLY and CDR2 is FYNNEI. Trimming removed 2 bases at V and 4 bases at J, with 11 bases between. The CDR3 bases are TGTGCCAGCAGTGAATTACAGGGTGGCACTGAAGCTTTCTTT. It is translated as CASSELQGGTEAFF.

CDR3 sequence reads: CAISGARSGNTIYF. The CDR3 nucleotides read TGTGCCATCTCAGGGGCCCGCTCTGGAAACACCATATATTTT. V is TRBV2 and J is TRBJ1-3, with D perhaps TRBD1 (6 bases). V lost 10 bases and J lost 0, with 13 bases in between. The CDR3 consists of 14 residues. CDR1 SNHLY and CDR2 FYNNEI come from the germline V gene.

The V and J genes are TRBV4-3 and TRBJ1-2; possibly TRBD1 for D (5 bases). The CDR3 is 16 residues long. Germline assignment: CDR1 LGHNA and CDR2 YSLEER. V was trimmed by 0 bases and J by 5 bases, leaving 16 bases between them. In nucleotides, the CDR3 is TGCGCCAGCAGCCAAGAAATCCGACAGCTCAGATATGGCTACACCTTC. Its protein is CASSQEIRQLRYGYTF.

The rearrangement uses TRBV12-5 and TRBJ2-4; a possible D gene is TRBD2 (5 bases). Germline V gives CDR1 LGHNT, CDR2 FRNRAP. Between the trimmed V and J ends, which lost 1 base and 10 bases, there was a span of 14 bases. This CDR3 has 14 amino acids. In DNA form, the CDR3 reads TGTGCTAGTGGTTTGGGACCGACGAGGGTAATTCAGTACTTC. As protein: CASGLGPTRVIQYF.

The rearrangement joins TRBV4-3 to TRBJ1-1, with D maybe TRBD1 (6 bases). Germline CDR1 is LGHNA and CDR2 is YSLEER. The CDR3 sequence is 13 residues long. The germline V and J ends were trimmed by 3 bases and 10 bases, with 15 bases remaining between them. CDR3 in DNA: TGCGCCAGCAGCCAGAACCTCAGGGGTGCAGCTTTCTTT. Translated: CASSQNLRGAAFF.

The chain has TRBV4-1 and TRBJ1-1; tentatively, D is TRBD1 (5 bases). Germline loops: CDR1 MGHRA, CDR2 YSYEKL. The CDR3 loop spans 17 amino acids. The V end lost 4 bases, the J end lost 0 bases, and 18 bases lay between the germline ends. CDR3: CASSPGIGPRMNTEAFF. In DNA, the CDR3 is TGCGCCAGCAGCCCAGGGATCGGACCGAGAATGAACACTGAAGCTTTCTTT.

The chain combines TRBV6-4 with TRBJ2-1, with 11 bases fitting TRBD2. V dropped 3 bases and J dropped 5; count of bases not matched to a gene: 6. CDR1 is MRHNA and CDR2 is SNTAGT in the germline V gene. This CDR3 is built from 16 residues. The CDR3 DNA reads TGTGCCAGCAGTGAGACCGGGACTAGCGGAAACAATGAGCAGTTCTTC. Encoded protein: CASSETGTSGNNEQFF.

The chain couples TRBV29-1 to TRBJ1-3, with 7 bases aligning to TRBD1. The junction had 15 bases not matched to a gene; V was cut back by 6 bases and J by 7 bases. The CDR3 is 15 residues long. CDR1 is SQVTM and CDR2 is ANQGSEA in the germline V gene. DNA of the CDR3: TGCAGCGTCTTCGAGACAGGGCCCTTTGGGAACACCATATATTTT. It encodes CSVFETGPFGNTIYF. The whole variable domain, remainder taken from reference TRBV29-1 and TRBJ1-3, is SAVISQKPSRDICQRGTSLTIQCQVDSQVTMMFWYRQQPGQSLTLIATANQGSEATYESGFVIDKFPISRPNLTFSTLTVSNMSPEDSSIYLCSVFETGPFGNTIYFGEGSWLTVV.

The table lists this clone with a few counts. V gene TRBV5-1 combines with J gene TRBJ2-7; 7 nucleotides match TRBD1. V lost 7 bases to trimming and J lost 3 bases; unmatched junction nucleotides: 7. Germline V gene sequence: CDR1 SGHRS, CDR2 YFSETQ. This CDR3 is 13 amino acids long. CDR3 DNA: TGCGCCAGCTCCTCGACAGGGTTCTACGAGCAGTACTTC. This translates into CASSSTGFYEQYF. The full variable domain, in which reference TRBV5-1 and TRBJ2-7 provide the parts outside the CDR3, is KAGVTQTPRYLIKTRGQQVTLSCSPISGHRSVSWYQQTPGQGLQFLFEYFSETQRNKGNFPGRFSGRQFSNSRSEMNVSTLELGDSALYLCASSSTGFYEQYFGPGTRLTVT.

CDR3 in DNA: TGCAGCGCCTATGGGGGGAGCTCCTACGAGCAGTACTTC. Encoded protein: CSAYGGSSYEQYF. The chain employs TRBV29-1 and TRBJ2-7; possibly TRBD2 for D (6 bases). Germline CDR1 SQVTM, CDR2 ANQGSEA. The CDR3 runs 13 residues. V was trimmed by 7 bases and J by 0 bases, leaving 13 bases between them.

V is TRBV7-2 and J is TRBJ2-5, with TRBD2 matching over 12 bases. With 2 bases clipped from V and 4 bases from J, the junction kept 2 bases outside the gene matches. In germline, CDR1 is SGHTA, CDR2 FQGNSA. The CDR3 has 15 residues. The CDR3 nucleotides are TGTGCCAGCAGCTTACTAGCGGGAGGGAGAGAGACCCAGTACTTC. Its protein product is CASSLLAGGRETQYF.

CDR3 loop: CASSVEKRGHTDTQYF. The CDR3 nucleotides are TGTGCCAGCAGCGTAGAGAAGCGGGGGCACACAGATACGCAGTATTTT. The rearrangement links TRBV9 to TRBJ2-3; 8 nucleotides match TRBD2. Germline trimming cut 0 bases from V and 2 bases from J; bases unmatched to any gene: 5. The CDR3 has 16 residues. The germline V gene has CDR1 SGDLS and CDR2 YYNGEE.

The rearrangement joins TRBV5-4 to TRBJ1-4; D ambiguous. The CDR3 is 12 amino acids. With 4 bases removed from V and 4 bases from J, the gap between germline ends came to 5 bases. The germline gives CDR1 SGHNT, CDR2 YYREEE (reference sequence). CDR3 sequence reads: CASSPNNEKLFF. The CDR3 DNA follows: TGTGCCAGCAGCCCTAATAATGAAAAACTGTTTTTT.

The rearrangement joins TRBV6-5 to TRBJ1-2; D is uncertain. The ends were cut back, 6 bases at V and 2 bases at J, with 10 bases in the middle. In germline, CDR1 is MNHEY, CDR2 SVGAGI. CDR3 length: 13 residues. CDR3 nucleotide sequence: TGTGCCAGCAGAGATGCAGTCAACTATGGCTACACCTTC. This translates into CASRDAVNYGYTF.

The chain employs TRBV11-3 and TRBJ2-7, with TRBD1 as a possible D gene (6 bases). The ends were cut back, 0 bases at V and 3 bases at J, with 6 bases in the middle. From germline, CDR1 is SGHNT and CDR2 YENEEA. The CDR3 has 13 residues. DNA for the CDR3: TGTGCCAGCAGCTTAGACAGGGGCTACGAGCAGTACTTC. Protein product: CASSLDRGYEQYF.

This chain joins TRBV2 and TRBJ2-2, with 10 bases fitting TRBD1. CDR1 and CDR2 from the germline V gene are SNHLY and FYNNEI. V lost 5 bases, J lost 2 bases, and 5 bases stayed unmatched. The CDR3 runs 16 residues. The CDR3 nucleotides read TGTGCCAGCAGTCAGACAGGGGGCCGTAACACCGGGGAGCTGTTTTTT. Translation: CASSQTGGRNTGELFF.

The chain links TRBV9 to TRBJ1-1; TRBD1 agrees at 9 bases. Germline V gene data show CDR1 as SGDLS and CDR2 as YYNGEE. With 4 bases clipped from V and 7 bases from J, the junction kept 5 bases outside the gene matches. The CDR3 is made up of 13 amino acids. The CDR3 region is CASSLGQGLEAFF. The CDR3 DNA reads TGTGCCAGCAGCCTGGGACAGGGCCTTGAAGCTTTCTTT.

The chain carries TRBV5-1 and TRBJ2-7, with TRBD1 identical over 8 bases. This CDR3 region has 15 residues. Germline CDR1 and CDR2: SGHRS and YFSETQ. J gave up 1 base and V 1 base, and 4 bases lay outside the gene matches. This chain's CDR3 is CASSLSTGGSYEQYF. In DNA form, the CDR3 reads TGCGCCAGCAGCTTGAGTACAGGGGGTTCCTACGAGCAGTACTTC.

The rearrangement links TRBV18 to TRBJ2-3; 10 bases are a match to TRBD1. The CDR3 spans 15 residues. CDR1 and CDR2 (germline): KGHSH, LQKENI. The V and J ends lost 6 bases and 6 bases, in that order; junction bases with no gene match: 9. This CDR3 is CASSPPGQGLDTQYF. CDR3 nucleotides: TGTGCCAGCTCGCCTCCGGGACAGGGGCTCGATACGCAGTATTTT.

The V and J genes are TRBV11-2 and TRBJ1-4; D not certain. Germline V CDR1 and CDR2: SGHAT, FQNNGV. The CDR3 has 14 amino acids. Trimming shortened V by 4 bases and J by 3 bases, and 9 bases separated the two germline ends. CDR3 nucleotides: TGTGCCAGCAGCTCCGTCGCAGCTAATGAAAAACTGTTTTTT. Translated: CASSSVAANEKLFF.

This chain joins TRBV19 and TRBJ2-2, with D uncertain. The CDR3 runs 12 residues. Germline-derived CDR1 and CDR2 are LNHDA and SQIVND (reference sequence). Trimming stripped 0 bases from V and 7 bases from J, with 3 bases between. The CDR3 DNA reads TGTGCCAGTAGTATAGACGGCGGGGAGCTGTTTTTT. Protein product: CASSIDGGELFF. Based on the CDR3 plus reference TRBV19 and TRBJ2-2, the full variable domain is DGGITQSPKYLFRKEGQNVTLSCEQNLNHDAMYWYRQDPGQGLRLIYYSQIVNDFQKGDIAEGYSVSREKKESFPLTVTSAQKNPTAFYLCASSIDGGELFFGEGSRLTVL.

V and J are TRBV6-1 and TRBJ2-1; the match to TRBD2 covers 10 bases. Looked up from germline, CDR1 is MNHNS and CDR2 is SASEGT. The CDR3 totals 16 residues. V gave up 2 bases and J gave up 4 bases; unmatched junction bases: 5. The CDR3 nucleotides read TGTGCCAGCAGTGAAAGGCTAGCGGGAGCTTACAATGAGCAGTTCTTC. The encoded protein is CASSERLAGAYNEQFF.

This clone was counted a few times. The chain employs TRBV30 and TRBJ1-2, with TRBD1 identical over 8 bases. J lost 4 bases, V lost 1 base, and 8 bases had no gene match. The CDR3 contains 15 residues. Germline loops: CDR1 GTSNPN, CDR2 SVGIG (reference sequence). For the CDR3, the DNA is TGTGCCTGGAGTGAGGGGGACAGGATATCCTATGGCTACACCTTC. This sequence encodes CAWSEGDRISYGYTF.